The table lists the clone carrying this T cell receptor (beta chain) with a few counts. Its target is unknown. Quantitative 5'-RACE was performed with molecular barcodes, and it yielded the TCR beta libraries. TCRdb re-called the 5' RACE reads through MiXCR, storing one row per CDR3 protein. Of about 360,000 distinct CDR3 sequences listed, about 15% are singletons. The sample comes from a study of CD8 T cells in ankylosing spondylitis. Study-wide points: Made up of eight highly homologous variants, a TCR beta motif appeared characteristic of ankylosing spondylitis blood.

The ends lost 4 bases at V and 0 bases at J; junction bases unmatched: 5. The CDR3 totals 16 residues. Looked up from germline, CDR1 is SGHNT and CDR2 is YYREEE (reference sequence). This clonotype was sampled from a male donor with ankylosing spondylitis or in good health (not recorded which). V usage is TRBV5-4 and J usage is TRBJ2-5; TRBD2 matches 11 bases. The specimen sequenced was blood, either unsorted or a sorted T cell fraction (not recorded which). CDR3 nucleotides: TGTGCCAGCAGCCCTTGGACTAGCGGGTACCAAGAGACCCAGTACTTC. It codes for CASSPWTSGYQETQYF.